The rows below give T cell receptor beta chains drawn from one sample of a study of T cells after yellow fever vaccination. Each CDR3 protein is one row after TCRdb ran MiXCR on the 5' RACE reads. Among a few hundred thousand distinct CDR3 sequences listed, roughly 4.3% were seen once. The specimen was PBMCs, collected 5 days after the yellow fever booster vaccination. The receptors derive from a man younger than 35 who received the YFV17D yellow fever vaccine. Each CDR3 is given with its conserved first and last residue. Fields, in order: J gene, V gene, clone size, D gene, CDR3 DNA, CDR3 protein. A D gene is named only where the DNA matches it firmly. Not all rows give a size; the values are once, few, many and, for expanded clones, a class.

TRBJ1-5 | TRBV6-6 | few | TRBD1 | TGTGCCAGCAGTTCCCTTTCAGGGGACAGTTATCAGCCCCAGCATTTT | CASSSLSGDSYQPQHF
TRBJ1-2 | TRBV20-1 | NA | NA | TGCAGTGCTAGCGGGGGGGTTAACTATGGCTACACCTTC | CSASGGVNYGYTF
TRBJ2-7 | TRBV14 | many | NA | TGTGCCAGCAGCCAGGAAGGAAGGGGAACCTACGAGCAGTACTTC | CASSQEGRGTYEQYF
TRBJ1-4 | TRBV4-3 | NA | NA | TGCGCCAGCAGCCAAGGGTACAGGGAGCCTGTTAATGAAAAACTGTTTTTT | CASSQGYREPVNEKLFF
TRBJ2-5 | TRBV7-9 | few | TRBD1 | TGTGCCAGCAGCTCCGGGACAGCTCTACTCGAGGTTGAATCGGAGACCCAGTACTTC | CASSSGTALLEVESETQYF
TRBJ2-3 | TRBV7-2 | few | TRBD2 | TGTGCCAGCAGCTTATGGGGCGGGGGGGCTCCCTTGGATACGCAGTATTTT | CASSLWGGGAPLDTQYF
TRBJ2-5 | TRBV18 | NA | TRBD2 | TGTGCCAGCTCGTCTAACGAGGGACTAGCGTTGGAGACCCAGTACTTC | CASSSNEGLALETQYF
TRBJ2-4 | TRBV6-5 | many | NA | TGTGCCAGCAGTCAGACAGGGAGGGAAAACATTCAGTACTTC | CASSQTGRENIQYF
TRBJ1-1 | TRBV15 | few | NA | TGTGCCACCAGCAGAGATCAGGGAATTACTGAAGCTTTCTTT | CATSRDQGITEAFF
TRBJ1-5 | TRBV4-2 | few | NA | TGTGCCAGCAGTCGTACATTCAAAAATAGCAATCAGCCCCAGCATTTT | CASSRTFKNSNQPQHF
TRBJ2-5 | TRBV4-3 | few | NA | TGCGCCAGCAGCCATAGGACGCGGCAAGAGACCCAGTACTTC | CASSHRTRQETQYF
TRBJ2-5 | TRBV12-3/TRBV12-4 | NA | NA | TGTGCCAGCAGTTTATCGGCAGCTGAAGAGACCCAGTACTTC | CASSLSAAEETQYF
TRBJ2-4 | TRBV20-1 | NA | TRBD1 | TGCAGTGCGAGGGACAGCCTAGCCAAAAACATTCAGTACTTC | CSARDSLAKNIQYF
TRBJ2-3 | TRBV12-3/TRBV12-4 | NA | NA | TGTGCCAGCAGCAAAGGGGCGGGGGCCACCGATACGCAGTATTTT | CASSKGAGATDTQYF
TRBJ1-1 | TRBV5-4 | many | NA | TGTGCCAGCAGTCGGGGGGACACTGAAGCTTTCTTT | CASSRGDTEAFF
TRBJ2-1 | TRBV7-2 | few | TRBD1 | TGTGCCAGCACCAGGGACAGGGGGGGCAATGAGCAGTTCTTC | CASTRDRGGNEQFF
TRBJ2-7 | TRBV2 | many | NA | TGTGCCAGCTCCCCGCAGGCCGAGCAGTACTTC | CASSPQAEQYF
TRBJ2-3 | TRBV5-5 | few | TRBD1 | TGTGCCAGCAGCCAGCCCGACAGGGGGCAAGGAGGGAGGACAGATACGCAGTATTTT | CASSQPDRGQGGRTDTQYF
TRBJ2-2 | TRBV20-1 | NA | TRBD1 | TGCAGTGCTAGAGACCCAGGGGGCGAGGGCGGGGAGCTGTTTTTT | CSARDPGGEGGELFF
TRBJ2-3 | TRBV11-2 | NA | TRBD1 | TGTGCCAGCAGCCACGAACCGGGACAGGGGGAGTATTTT | CASSHEPGQGEYF
TRBJ2-7 | TRBV7-2 | few | TRBD1 | TGTGCCAGCAGTTCGACAGGGGGCCCTACCTACGAGCAGTACTTC | CASSSTGGPTYEQYF